Listed below are T cell receptor beta chains from one sample, sequenced in a study of T cell changes during pregnancy in multiple sclerosis. Here immunoSEQ multiplex PCR was the method, and the copy in TCRdb shows in-frame clones only, minus some. The sample shows roughly 55,000 clones, roughly 90% of them seen only once. Sequencing used CD4+ T cells from peripheral blood mononuclear cells, obtained after pregnancy. Receptor source: a female donor in good health, enrolled as a control in a pregnancy study. Each CDR3 is given with its conserved first and last residue. The D gene is left open where the match is weak. For some rows the clone size is stated as once, few or many, or as a class when expanded; others skip it.

D,V,size,J,DNA,CDR3
NA,TRBV7-2,NA,TRBJ1-4,TGTGCCAGCAGCTTAGACCAGGGGCGGGGGGAAAAACTGTTTTTT,CASSLDQGRGEKLFF
NA,TRBV7-2,NA,TRBJ1-6,TGTGCCAGCAGCTTCCGGGGGGGGGTTAATTCACCCCTCCACTTT,CASSFRGGVNSPLHF
NA,TRBV27,NA,TRBJ1-1,TGTGCCAGCAGTTTCAGGGCGGTAGGTACTGAAGCTTTCTTT,CASSFRAVGTEAFF
NA,TRBV7-2,NA,TRBJ1-1,TGTGCCAGCAGCTTAGTAAGCATGAACACTGAAGCTTTCTTT,CASSLVSMNTEAFF
NA,TRBV18,NA,TRBJ2-7,TGTGCCAGCTCACCCAAGAGACAGGCGGGGGCCTACGAGCAGTACTTC,CASSPKRQAGAYEQYF
TRBD2,TRBV5-1,NA,TRBJ2-2,TGCGCCAGCAGCTTGGATTTCGGGGAGGGTGAGGCCGGGGAGCTGTTTTTT,CASSLDFGEGEAGELFF
NA,TRBV7-3,NA,TRBJ1-6,TGTGCCAGCAGCTTGGGCAGGGGAAACACACGCCTCCACTTT,CASSLGRGNTRLHF
TRBD1,TRBV5-1,NA,TRBJ2-2,TGCGCCAGCAGCCGAGGGACAGGGACCGGGGAGCTGTTTTTT,CASSRGTGTGELFF
NA,TRBV21-1,NA,TRBJ1-4,TGTGCCAGCAGCAAAGCGCGGGTGGGTATCGATGAAAAACTGTTTTTT,CASSKARVGIDEKLFF
NA,TRBV7-8,NA,TRBJ2-7,TGTGCCAGCACCACCGGGACTCCTAATTCCTACGAGCAGTACTTC,CASTTGTPNSYEQYF
TRBD1,TRBV19,once,TRBJ1-2,TGTGCCAGTAGTATCCGACAGGGAGGATATGGCTACACCTTC,CASSIRQGGYGYTF
TRBD2,TRBV7-2,NA,TRBJ2-1,TGTGCCAGCAGCTTAGGACTAGCGGGGGGGCCTGAGGGTGAGCAGTTCTTC,CASSLGLAGGPEGEQFF
TRBD1,TRBV7-2,NA,TRBJ1-2,TGTGCCAGCAGCCCCCAGACAGGGGGATATGGCTACACCTTC,CASSPQTGGYGYTF
NA,TRBV30,NA,TRBJ1-2,TGTGCCTGGAGTGAGAGTGGCTATGGCTACACCTTC,CAWSESGYGYTF
NA,TRBV7-9,NA,TRBJ2-5,TGTGCCAGCAGCTTCGCCCTGGGGGGAGAGACCCAGTACTTC,CASSFALGGETQYF
TRBD1,TRBV5-6,NA,TRBJ1-2,TGTGCCAGCAGCCCGCGCGACAGGGAGAACTATGGCTACACCTTC,CASSPRDRENYGYTF
NA,TRBV9,NA,TRBJ1-1,TGTGCCAGCAGCGTAGGGGGGGATGAAGCTTTCTTT,CASSVGGDEAFF
NA,TRBV11-2,NA,TRBJ2-7,TGTGCCAGCAGCTTAGTCTCCCTCGAGCAGTACTTC,CASSLVSLEQYF
TRBD1,TRBV11-2,NA,TRBJ2-2,TGTGCCAGCAGCTTAGTCTCAGGGGGCAGCACCGGGGAGCTGTTTTTT,CASSLVSGGSTGELFF
TRBD1,TRBV7-2,NA,TRBJ1-3,TGTGCCAGCAGCGTAGGGACAGGGGGCAGGGCTGGAAACACCATATATTTT,CASSVGTGGRAGNTIYF
NA,TRBV18,NA,TRBJ1-2,TGTGCCAGCTCACCATCGACAGTTAACTATGGCTACACCTTC,CASSPSTVNYGYTF
TRBD2,TRBV11-1,NA,TRBJ2-5,TGTGCCAGCAGCGGACTAGCGGGACCCCAAGAGACCCAGTACTTC,CASSGLAGPQETQYF
NA,TRBV11-2,NA,TRBJ2-3,TGTGCCAGCAGCTCGCGGGATACGCAGTATTTT,CASSSRDTQYF
TRBD1,TRBV27,once,TRBJ1-1,TGTGCCAGCAGTTTAGGACAGGGGAGGCTCCACACTGAAGCTTTCTTT,CASSLGQGRLHTEAFF
NA,TRBV2,NA,TRBJ1-5,TGTGCCAGCACCGACGGGGGGCTGGGCTTGGGCAATCAGCCCCAGCATTTT,CASTDGGLGLGNQPQHF
NA,TRBV29-1,NA,TRBJ2-3,TGCAGCGTTGATCCATCCGGAGGAGATACGCAGTATTTT,CSVDPSGGDTQYF
TRBD1,TRBV7-9,NA,TRBJ1-2,TGTGCCAGCAGCTTAGCACGGACAGGGGGCTACACCTTC,CASSLARTGGYTF
TRBD1,TRBV4-1,NA,TRBJ1-6,TGCGCCAGCAGCCAGGCCGGGACAGGGAGTTCACCCCTCCACTTT,CASSQAGTGSSPLHF
NA,TRBV18,NA,TRBJ1-1,TGTGCCAGCTCAGGGATAGGTGCCGGGGGGAACACTGAAGCTTTCTTT,CASSGIGAGGNTEAFF
NA,TRBV4-1,NA,TRBJ1-1,TGCGCCAGCACCAGAGGATCTGAAGCTTTCTTT,CASTRGSEAFF
TRBD2,TRBV19,NA,TRBJ2-7,TGTGCCAGTAGTTTGAGCGGGGGGCCCTCCTACGAGCAGTACTTC,CASSLSGGPSYEQYF
TRBD2,TRBV5-1,NA,TRBJ2-2,TGCGCCAGCAATGAGCGGGGGGCCTTGAGTACCGGGGAGCTGTTTTTT,CASNERGALSTGELFF
TRBD2,TRBV4-3,NA,TRBJ2-6,TGCGCCAGCAGCCAAGATCTGTCTAGCGGGGACACGAAGCCCTCTGGGGCCAACGTCCTGACTTTC,CASSQDLSSGDTKPSGANVLTF
TRBD1,TRBV2,NA,TRBJ1-5,TGTGCCAGCAGACCTGGACAGGGTCGAGCCGGCAATCAGCCCCAGCATTTT,CASRPGQGRAGNQPQHF
TRBD2,TRBV2,NA,TRBJ2-6,TGTGCCAGCAGGGCCTGGACTAGCGGGGGGGCCGCTGGGGCCAACGTCCTGACTTTC,CASRAWTSGGAAGANVLTF
NA,TRBV7-2,NA,TRBJ2-3,TGTGCCAGCAGCCCAGGTGCTCTTAGCACAGATACGCAGTATTTT,CASSPGALSTDTQYF
NA,TRBV6-5,NA,TRBJ1-1,TGTGCCAGCAGTTACTCGAGGAACACTGAAGCTTTCTTT,CASSYSRNTEAFF
NA,TRBV6-5,NA,TRBJ1-2,TGTGCCAGCAGACCCCAGGGAATCTATGGCTACACCTTC,CASRPQGIYGYTF
TRBD2,TRBV5-1,NA,TRBJ2-3,TGCGCCAGCAGCTTGGCGGCGGGGGGTACAGATACGCAGTATTTT,CASSLAAGGTDTQYF
TRBD2,TRBV4-1,NA,TRBJ2-3,TGCGCCAGCAGCCAAGGGACTAGCAGAAGCACAGATACGCAGTATTTT,CASSQGTSRSTDTQYF
NA,TRBV6-5,NA,TRBJ2-2,TGTGCCAGCAGCCGCGGCGAGGGTGCCGCCGGGGAGCTGTTTTTT,CASSRGEGAAGELFF